This paragraph covers one T cell receptor (beta chain) sequence. Its matching antigen is unknown. The study separated CD4+ cells into CD45RA+ naive and CD45RA-negative memory subsets. The source of the sample is a study of shared clonotypes between healthy human individuals. Study background: For every donor, three CD4 naive, three CD4 memory, two CD8 naive and one CD8 memory plates were used. Overall study results and limits: The sharing of 4.5% to 6.5% of naive CD4 clonotypes was seen across a handful of donors.

How the authors handled the data: As immunoSEQ supplied junction-only sequences (without quality scores), filtering differed. The protocol was immunoSEQ multiplex PCR, while the TCRdb copy is restricted to in-frame clones and leaves out a portion. The DNA gave D and trimming, while V, J and clone size come from that table. The sample contains 2,500,000 or so clones, over 85% of which appear only once. The sample comprised naive CD4+ T cells from PBMCs. Subset in this sample: CD45RA+ positively selected. The TCR was taken from a man aged 18 to 30 in good health. Some clones in this sample may be carry-over from other donors' samples.

CDR3 sequence: CASSEQVHTGELFF. In DNA form, the CDR3 reads TGTGCCAGCAGCGAGCAAGTTCACACCGGGGAGCTGTTTTTT. The J gene is TRBJ2-2, the V gene TRBV9, with D uncertain. The CDR3 loop spans 14 amino acids. Germline CDR1 reads SGDLS; CDR2 reads YYNGEE. V was cut by 3 bases and J by 3 bases, with 9 bases left in between.